This T cell receptor beta chain derives from a study of blood T cell repertoires in COVID-19. Germline V gene data show CDR1 as ENHRY and CDR2 as SYGVKD. CDR3 length: 14 residues. V trimming: 2 bases; J trimming: 6 bases; junction bases outside the gene matches: 3. Under the authors' procedure: Reference gene primers were amplified, and this amplification served to estimate nucleated cell counts. The table came from immunoSEQ multiplex PCR; TCRdb's copy has only in-frame clones and leaves some out. The V and J calls and the clone size are those of that table, but D and trimming were determined from the DNA. This table holds 70,000 or so clones, 88% found once.

This clonotype originated in a human donor in a cohort sampled during active COVID-19. Sample: peripheral blood. The J gene is TRBJ1-3, the V gene TRBV10-3; 8 bases match TRBD1. The CDR3 nucleotides read TGTGCCATCAGTGAGGCAGGGGGCATAAACACCATATATTTT. Its protein is CAISEAGGINTIYF.